This T cell receptor (beta chain) was identified during a study of cytotoxic CD8 clonotypes in ibrutinib-treated CLL. Looking at the study overall: A median approximately 12 months of treatment, range 6 to 36, preceded the collection of response samples.

About this clone: Its specificity is not known.

The CDR3 has 13 residues. Germline assignment: CDR1 SGHAT and CDR2 FQNNGV. The V end was cut by 5 bases, the J end by 0 bases, with 8 bases between. Whole-study findings and limits: Increased clonality at ibrutinib response gave way to a return toward baseline at progression. Public clonotypes occurred uncommonly; on treatment, they contracted or remained stable.

Clones were sequenced by immunoSEQ multiplex PCR, and TCRdb holds only the in-frame ones, with some missing. The sample holds over 150,000 clones; 55% to 85% are singletons and the top ten take roughly 12%. This specimen was PBMCs, taken after 24 months of ibrutinib treatment. This TCR came from a human donor with chronic lymphocytic leukemia. This chain joins TRBV11-2 and TRBJ2-7; no definite D call. The CDR3 region has the DNA TGTGCCAGCAGCCGCGCGGACTCCTACGAGCAGTACTTC. The encoded protein is CASSRADSYEQYF.